The 3 T cell receptor beta chains below all came from one sample that was sequenced in a study of shared clonotypes between healthy human individuals. Libraries were prepared by immunoSEQ multiplex PCR; TCRdb keeps only in-frame clonotypes and omits some of them. This table has 2 million to 3 million clones, 80% to 95% appearing once. The sequenced material came from naive CD4+ T cells from PBMCs. As to subset: CD45RA+ positively selected. The receptor source for this set is a man in his late teens or twenties in good health. Some clones in this sample may be carry-over from other donors' samples.

The rearrangement uses TRBV5-4 and TRBJ2-3, with TRBD1 matching over 11 bases. The CDR3 runs to 16 residues. Trimming took 3 bases from V and 7 from J; bases not matched to a gene: 10. Germline V gene data show CDR1 as SGHNT and CDR2 as YYREEE (reference sequence). The CDR3 DNA reads as TGTGCCAGCAGCTCAATAACCGGGACAGGGGGGAATACGCAGTATTTT. This gives the protein CASSSITGTGGNTQYF.

Concerning this clone: This sequence may be a read error, since a much larger clone differs from it by one base. The rearrangement uses TRBV5-6 and TRBJ1-1; 8 positions match TRBD1. The J segment lost 5 bases and the V segment lost 0 bases, leaving 0 bases of the junction unmatched. The V gene's germline CDR1 is SGHDT and CDR2 YYEEEE. The CDR3 loop spans 13 amino acids. The CDR3 here is CASSLDRGTEAFF. As DNA, the CDR3 is TGTGCCAGCAGCTTGGACAGGGGGACTGAAGCTTTCTTT.

This clone showed up just once. The V gene is TRBV2, the J gene TRBJ1-5; 9 bases are shared with TRBD1. Per the germline V gene, CDR1 is SNHLY and CDR2 is FYNNEI. V was pared by 4 bases and J by 6 bases, with 4 bases of the junction left unmatched. The CDR3 runs to 14 residues. CDR3 sequence: CASSVGQGLQPQHF. The CDR3 coding sequence is TGTGCCAGCAGTGTGGGACAGGGTCTTCAGCCCCAGCATTTT.